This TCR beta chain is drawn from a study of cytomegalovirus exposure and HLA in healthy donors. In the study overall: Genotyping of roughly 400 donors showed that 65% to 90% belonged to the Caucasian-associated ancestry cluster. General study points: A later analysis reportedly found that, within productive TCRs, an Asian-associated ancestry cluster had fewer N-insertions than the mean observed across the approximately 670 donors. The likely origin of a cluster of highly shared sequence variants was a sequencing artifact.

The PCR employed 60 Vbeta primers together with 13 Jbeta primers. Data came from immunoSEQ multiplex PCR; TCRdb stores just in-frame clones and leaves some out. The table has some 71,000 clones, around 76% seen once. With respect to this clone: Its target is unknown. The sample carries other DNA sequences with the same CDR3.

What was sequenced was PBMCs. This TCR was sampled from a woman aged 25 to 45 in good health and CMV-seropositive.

The CDR3 coding sequence is TGCGCCAGCAGTCCGGGATCTGGAAACACCATATATTTT. Translated: CASSPGSGNTIYF. This rearrangement joins TRBV5-1 to TRBJ1-3; no clear D gene. V lost 5 bases and J 1 base, leaving 7 bases between the germline ends. CDR3 length: 13 residues. Germline CDR1 reads SGHRS; CDR2 reads YFSETQ.